This entry lists 15 T cell receptor beta chains sequenced from one sample in a study of T cells after yellow fever vaccination. One entry per CDR3 protein results from TCRdb running MiXCR on the 5' RACE reads. The sample includes 85,000 to 100,000 distinct CDR3 sequences, 5.8% of them seen just once. Sample: CD8+ T cells sorted from PBMCs, taken 10 days after the yellow fever booster vaccination. The receptors derive from a man younger than 35 who received the YFV17D yellow fever vaccine.

This clonotype was counted only a few times. V usage is TRBV29-1 and J usage is TRBJ2-3; either TRBD1 or TRBD2 may supply D (5 bases each). Germline lookup yields CDR1 SQVTM and CDR2 ANQGSEA. Trimming stripped 2 bases from V and 5 bases from J, with 8 bases between. The CDR3 totals 12 residues. The CDR3 DNA reads as TGCAGCGTTGAAAAGGGGAGAGATACGCAGTATTTT. Translating it yields CSVEKGRDTQYF.

Written as DNA, the CDR3 is TGCAGTGCTAGATTGACTAGCGGGGGCAATGAGCAGTTCTTC. Residues: CSARLTSGGNEQFF. The rearrangement uses TRBV20-1 and TRBJ2-1, with TRBD2 matching over 12 bases. The CDR3 runs to 14 residues. The germline CDR1 and CDR2 sequences are DFQATT and SNEGSKA (reference sequence). The trim removed 2 bases at V and 6 bases at J, leaving 2 bases unmatched.

This clonotype occurred a few times. The genes are TRBV4-1 and TRBJ1-3; D call uncertain. From germline, CDR1 is MGHRA and CDR2 YSYEKL. The CDR3 contains 16 residues. The ends were cut back, 7 bases at V and 0 bases at J, with 16 bases in the middle. CDR3 region: CASNHAGEFSGNTIYF. DNA of the CDR3: TGCGCCAGCAACCACGCCGGGGAATTCTCTGGAAACACCATATATTTT.

The sample holds a few counts of this clonotype. The chain links TRBV7-8 to TRBJ1-1; 8 nucleotides align to TRBD1. Germline CDR1 reads SGHVS; CDR2 reads FQNEAQ. V lost 5 bases to trimming and J lost 8 bases; unmatched junction nucleotides: 13. This CDR3 region has 15 residues. The CDR3 DNA sequence: TGTGCCAGCAGCGAAGGGCCAGGGGGCGGGGGGGAAGCTTTCTTT. Residues: CASSEGPGGGGEAFF.

The chain recombines TRBV5-1 with TRBJ2-3; D unresolved. The V and J ends lost 5 bases and 0 bases respectively, with 10 bases between them. Germline V gives CDR1 SGHRS, CDR2 YFSETQ. The CDR3 spans 14 residues. CDR3 DNA sequence: TGCGCCAGCAGGATGGAATCTAGCACAGATACGCAGTATTTT. Translated: CASRMESSTDTQYF.

Comments on this clonotype: This clone may be a read error of a much larger clone one base away. The CDR3 nucleotides are TGCAGCGTTGGCATGGTCCAAGAGACCCAGTACTTC. This gives the protein CSVGMVQETQYF. This chain connects TRBV29-1 to TRBJ2-5; D call uncertain. Germline V CDR1 and CDR2: SQVTM, ANQGSEA. The germline V and J ends were trimmed by 4 bases and 1 base, with 7 bases remaining between them. The CDR3 runs 12 residues.

The chain is built from TRBV12-3 or TRBV12-4 and TRBJ2-7; D not resolved. The CDR3 spans 14 residues. V gave up 3 bases and J gave up 0 bases, with 9 bases separating them. The DNA for the CDR3 is TGTGCCAGCAGTTTCGGCGACAACTCCTACGAGCAGTACTTC. Translation gives CASSFGDNSYEQYF.

The gene calls are TRBV6-6 and TRBJ2-7, with a weak D call TRBD2 (5 bases). The CDR3 spans 16 residues. Trimming took 4 bases from V and 0 from J, leaving 16 bases between them. Germline V gene lookup returns CDR1 MNHNY and CDR2 SVGAGI (reference sequence). The CDR3 nucleotides read TGTGCCAGCAGTTCCCTGACGGGGATTTTCTCCTACGAGCAGTACTTC. As protein: CASSSLTGIFSYEQYF.

The chain links TRBV5-4 to TRBJ1-2; TRBD1 aligns across 7 bases. This CDR3 contains 15 residues. Germline assignment: CDR1 SGHNT and CDR2 YYREEE (reference sequence). Trimming took 0 bases from V and 5 from J; bases not matched to a gene: 7. The CDR3 bases are TGTGCCAGCAGCTTGGTAGGGACAGACCTATATGGCTACACCTTC. It codes for CASSLVGTDLYGYTF.

The chain uses TRBV4-1 and TRBJ1-5, with unresolved D. The length of the CDR3 is 13 residues. Between the trimmed V and J ends, which lost 1 base and 0 bases, there was a span of 1 base. Per the germline V gene, CDR1 is MGHRA and CDR2 is YSYEKL. For the CDR3, the DNA is TGCGCCAGCAGCCAAGGTAGCAATCAGCCCCAGCATTTT. As protein: CASSQGSNQPQHF.

This clonotype was observed at least ten times. J is TRBJ2-7 and V is TRBV9, with 9 bases matching TRBD1. Trimming took 0 bases from V and 3 from J; bases not matched to a gene: 7. CDR3 size: 16 residues. The V gene's germline CDR1 is SGDLS and CDR2 YYNGEE. CDR3 coding DNA: TGTGCCAGCAGCGTAGATTTACTGGACAGGGGCTACGAGCAGTACTTC. Protein: CASSVDLLDRGYEQYF.

This clonotype was counted ten times or more. The rearrangement links TRBV15 to TRBJ2-5, with D perhaps matching TRBD1 or TRBD2 (5 bases each). Trimming stripped 0 bases from V and 0 bases from J, with 8 bases between. This CDR3 contains 15 residues. CDR1 is LNHNV, CDR2 YYDKDF, per germline (reference sequence). The CDR3 here is CATSRDWGYQETQYF. CDR3 in DNA: TGTGCCACCAGCAGAGATTGGGGGTACCAAGAGACCCAGTACTTC. Looking up the rest from reference TRBV15 and TRBJ2-5 gives the full variable domain: DAMVIQNPRYQVTQFGKPVTLSCSQTLNHNVMYWYQQKSSQAPKLLFHYYDKDFNNEADTPDNFQSRRPNTSFCFLDIRSPGLGDTAMYLCATSRDWGYQETQYFGPGTRLLVL.

This clonotype was counted at least ten times. The rearrangement joins TRBV29-1 to TRBJ2-7; 11 bases match TRBD1. Germline CDR1 SQVTM, CDR2 ANQGSEA. The trim removed 3 bases at V and 5 bases at J, leaving 6 bases unmatched. This CDR3 has 14 amino acids. The CDR3 nucleotides are TGCAGCGTTGACGGGACAGGGGGTAACGACGAGCAGTACTTC. This gives the protein CSVDGTGGNDEQYF.

This clonotype occurred a few times. The chain employs TRBV28 and TRBJ2-7; 7 bases match TRBD2. The germline CDR1 and CDR2 sequences are MDHEN and SYDVKM. The CDR3 has 14 residues. With 6 bases clipped from V and 4 bases from J, the junction kept 9 bases outside the gene matches. The chain's CDR3 is CASSPAGDGYEQYV. As DNA, the CDR3 is TGTGCCAGCAGCCCTGCGGGGGACGGGTACGAGCAGTACGTC.

The rearrangement joins TRBV5-1 to TRBJ1-2; tentatively, D is TRBD1 (5 bases). V was shortened by 4 bases and J by 0 bases, with 10 bases between the two germline ends. Germline V gene sequence: CDR1 SGHRS, CDR2 YFSETQ. CDR3 length: 14 amino acids. CDR3: CASSVRVANYGYTF. The CDR3 region has the DNA TGCGCCAGCAGCGTCAGGGTCGCTAACTATGGCTACACCTTC.